This TCR beta chain was sequenced in a study of human T cells and chemical hapten exposure. Study-level background: Among samples, TCR yields varied mainly because of small differences in pooled library volume.

The trim removed 3 bases at V and 14 bases at J, leaving 9 bases unmatched. The CDR3 has 13 residues. CDR1 and CDR2 from the germline V gene are SNHLY and FYNNEI. In the source study's methods: Sample TCR counts, which ranged from 23,224 to 690,600, had a median of roughly 92,000. TCRdb re-derived calls from the RACE reads in MiXCR, one entry per CDR3 protein. The authors' filters were not applied to this entry. The table has 100,000 to 150,000 distinct CDR3 sequences, about 8.2% seen once. This clonotype was counted ten times or more. The time point here: healthy volunteer bleed at 2 weeks. From whole blood left unfractionated, total RNA was extracted.

Source material: whole blood. The chain couples TRBV2 to TRBJ2-3; TRBD2 matches 9 bases. The origin of this receptor is a male donor in good health. Some clones in this sample may be carry-over from other donors' samples. CDR3 amino acids: CASSDPSGVKWYF. The CDR3 nucleotides read TGTGCCAGCAGTGATCCTAGCGGGGTAAAATGGTATTTT.